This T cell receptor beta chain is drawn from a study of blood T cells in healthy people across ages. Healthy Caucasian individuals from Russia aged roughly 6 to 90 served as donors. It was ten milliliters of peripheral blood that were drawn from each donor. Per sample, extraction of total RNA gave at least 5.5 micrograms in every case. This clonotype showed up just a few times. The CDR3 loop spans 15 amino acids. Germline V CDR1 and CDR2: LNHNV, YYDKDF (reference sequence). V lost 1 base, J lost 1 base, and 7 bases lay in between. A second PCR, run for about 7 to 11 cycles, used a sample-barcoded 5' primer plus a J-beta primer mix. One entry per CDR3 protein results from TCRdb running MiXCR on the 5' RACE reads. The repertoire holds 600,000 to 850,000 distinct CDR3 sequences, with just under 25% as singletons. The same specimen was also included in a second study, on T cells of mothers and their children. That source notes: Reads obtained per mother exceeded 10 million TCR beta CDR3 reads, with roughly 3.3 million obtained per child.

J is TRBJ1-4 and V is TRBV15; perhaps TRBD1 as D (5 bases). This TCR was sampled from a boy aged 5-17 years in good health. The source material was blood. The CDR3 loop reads CATSRGQGTNEKLFF. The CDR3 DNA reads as TGTGCCACCAGCAGAGGGCAGGGAACTAATGAAAAACTGTTTTTT.